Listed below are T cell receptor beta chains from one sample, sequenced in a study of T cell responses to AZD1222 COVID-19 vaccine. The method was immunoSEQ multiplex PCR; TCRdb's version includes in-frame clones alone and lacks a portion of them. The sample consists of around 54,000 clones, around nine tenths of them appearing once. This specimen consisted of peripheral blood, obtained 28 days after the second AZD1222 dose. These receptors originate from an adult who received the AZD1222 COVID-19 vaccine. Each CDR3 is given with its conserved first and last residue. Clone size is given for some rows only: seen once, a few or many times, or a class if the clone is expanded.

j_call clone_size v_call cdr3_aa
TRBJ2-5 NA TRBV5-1 CASSSGVGARQETQYF
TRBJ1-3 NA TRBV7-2 CASSLQGGNTIYF
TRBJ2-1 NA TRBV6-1 CASSEPGFNEQFF
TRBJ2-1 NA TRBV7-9 CASSQKLAGGPSFF
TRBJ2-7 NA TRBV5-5 CASSSQVSGIYEQYF
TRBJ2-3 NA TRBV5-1 CASSSRLAGLQYF
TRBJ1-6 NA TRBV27 CASSLSDGTPSSYNSPLHF
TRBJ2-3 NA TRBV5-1 CASSFGLATDTQYF
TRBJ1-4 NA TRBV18 CASSPWGTNEKLFF
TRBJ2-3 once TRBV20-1 CSASALNTQYF
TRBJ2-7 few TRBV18 CASSRDRPAEQYF
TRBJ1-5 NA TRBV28 CASSTGGRTGGKRPQHF
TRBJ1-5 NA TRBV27 CASSVGVLSNQPQHF
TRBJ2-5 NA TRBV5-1 CASRDGLAGETQYF
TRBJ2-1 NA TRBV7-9 CASSLTGVLNEQFF
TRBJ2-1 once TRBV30 CAFLAGTYNEQFF
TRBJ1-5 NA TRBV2 CASSEALGWNQPQHF
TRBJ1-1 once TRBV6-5 CASRRADTEAFF
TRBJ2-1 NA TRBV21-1 CASSIRSSAYNEQFF
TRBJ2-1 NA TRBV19 CASSIASVHNEQFF
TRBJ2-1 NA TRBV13 CASSRLAGRTTEQFF
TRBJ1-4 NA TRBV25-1 CASSPGSGGDEKLFF